This entry is about one T cell receptor (beta chain). This clone was seen more than once but under ten times. Its antigen is not yet known. No qualities accompany the bases; no much larger clone lies one base away. Whole blood was collected in K2EDTA tubes by collaborating institutions according to the institutions' own protocols. Collaborator samples were shipped for TCRbeta analysis as frozen whole blood, isolated PBMCs, or DNA extracted from either sample type. This sample is drawn from a study of blood T cell repertoires in COVID-19 (TCRdb year 2020). Some background on the complete study: Samples from collaborators originated in the United States, Italy and Spain and spanned both the acute and convalescent phases of COVID-19. The material from the prospective study consisted of cDNA or gDNA derived from T cells, B-cell-depleted T cells, or PBMCs. Deeply sampled blood TCRbeta repertoires from subjects exposed to, actively infected with, or recovered from COVID-19 were included in the dataset. The repertoires were released in a freely available public database meant as a resource for research on the immune response to SARS-CoV-2. Samples came from the ongoing ImmuneRACE study (first 160 participants) plus 1,254 subjects from 6 global collaborators. Nearly every sample came with metadata listing a de-identified subject ID, COVID-19 status, age in years and sex. Where available, HLA class I and class II types were obtained from metadata supplied by the sample provider rather than from assay-based typing. General findings and caveats noted by the study authors: The amount of clinical and demographic metadata varied by source and participant and was provided uncurated.

V and J lose 6 bases and 1 base, and a span of 9 bases separates them. From a lookup of the germline V gene (reference sequence), CDR1 and CDR2 are WNHNN and SYGVQD. The cysteine opens and the phenylalanine closes a CDR3 of 13 amino acids. Only the CDR3 part of the read is kept: 39 bases, read in frame from the first base. The immunoSEQ Assay, a bias-controlled multiplex PCR, was used to amplify TCRbeta CDR3 regions from genomic DNA. Regarding the original processing steps: The number of nucleated cells in each sample was estimated by amplification of reference gene primers within the assay. To quantify the absolute abundance of each unique TCRbeta CDR3 rearrangement, sequence reads were collapsed and filtered. For each sample, productive Simpson clonality was calculated as the square root of Simpson's diversity index over productive rearrangements. This is the immuneACCESS table as TCRdb keeps it, with only in-frame sequences that have V and J called. A part of the clones is gone; compared with another copy, unresolved V genes explain less than half, and the rest is unexplained. The DNA gave D and trimming, while V, J and clone size come from that table. For this sample the table gives under 130,000 clones, of which 84% were detected only once. About 12% of the sample goes to the ten largest clones.

The chain was built from TRBV10-1 and TRBJ1-1, with no reliable assignment of the D segment. The clonotype originates from a human donor in a cohort sampled during active COVID-19. The sequencing input was peripheral blood. The nucleotides are TGCGCCAGCAGCCTTGGGCAGAACACTGAAGCTTTCTTT. It specifies CASSLGQNTEAFF.